Presented here are 6 T cell receptor beta chains from one specimen sequenced in a study of vaccination and CD4 T cells after COVID-19 (dated 2022 in TCRdb). Library preparation employed PCR. The reads were generated on an Illumina iSeq 100. DNA from cultured CD4+ T cells underwent TCR sequencing with the Oncomine TCR Beta short-read assay at the Johns Hopkins FTIC core. TCRdb trimmed the raw reads at Q25, called clones with MiXCR and kept productive beta chains. Every CDR3 protein is listed once, alongside the most common genes and DNA of its rows. In this sample the table shows 20,000 to 25,000 distinct CDR3 sequences, 70% of which occur a single time. Just over 8.5% of the sample is taken by the ten largest. What this sample's treatment or condition label stands for: roughly nine-day PBMC culture with coronavirus spike peptide pools or control peptides (ViraFEST assay). For these TCRs, the target antigens are not known.

The sample was CD4+ T cells from blood, cultured in vitro. Receptors originate from a human donor who had recovered from COVID-19.

This clonotype showed up just a few times. The V gene is TRBV7-9, the J gene TRBJ2-1; 8 bases line up with TRBD2. V was pared by 3 bases and J by 8 bases, with 6 bases of the junction left unmatched. Germline-derived CDR1 and CDR2 are SEHNR and FQNEAQ (reference sequence). CDR3 length: 14 amino acids. The CDR3 nucleotides are TGTGCCAGCAGCTTCGGGAGGGCCTGGTATGAGCAGTTCTTC. Translation gives CASSFGRAWYEQFF.

This clonotype was counted between two and nine times. The rearrangement joins TRBV10-2 to TRBJ1-5, with D unclear. Per germline, CDR1 WSHSY and CDR2 SAAADI. The CDR3 consists of 14 residues. V was clipped by 2 bases and J by 7 bases, with 12 bases between them. CDR3 coding DNA: TGCGCCAGCAGTGAGATGGGTGGGAGGCAGCCCCAGCATTTT. Encoded protein: CASSEMGGRQPQHF.

This chain uses TRBV6-2 or TRBV6-3 with TRBJ1-2; D gene unclear. V shed 5 bases and J shed 8 bases, with 9 bases lying between them. The CDR3 is made up of 11 amino acids. Germline CDR1 reads MNHEY; CDR2 reads SVGEGT. The CDR3 loop is CASSPRQGYTF. CDR3 in DNA: TGTGCCAGCAGTCCCAGGCAAGGCTACACCTTC.

The chain joins TRBV20-1 to TRBJ1-4; D not certain. This CDR3 has 18 amino acids. With 4 bases removed from V and 2 bases from J, the gap between germline ends came to 23 bases. CDR1 and CDR2 (germline): DFQATT, SNEGSKA (reference sequence). The CDR3 is CSAIPRTGQLGTNEKLFF. The CDR3 DNA sequence: TGCAGTGCTATTCCGAGGACCGGTCAATTGGGGACTAATGAAAAACTGTTTTTT.

This chain joins TRBV6-2 or TRBV6-3 and TRBJ2-5; D possibly corresponds to TRBD1 (6 bases). From germline, CDR1 is MNHEY and CDR2 SVGEGT. The CDR3 loop spans 15 amino acids. V was pared by 3 bases and J by 4 bases, with 15 bases between. The CDR3 reads CASSYGDRLGETQYF. The CDR3 coding sequence is TGTGCCAGCAGTTATGGAGACAGGCTGGGAGAGACCCAGTACTTC.

The rearrangement uses TRBV28 and TRBJ1-2; perhaps TRBD1 as D (6 bases). Trimming stripped 6 bases from V and 0 bases from J, with 14 bases between. The germline V gene has CDR1 MDHEN and CDR2 SYDVKM. The CDR3 sequence is 15 residues long. In DNA form, the CDR3 reads TGTGCCAGCAGGGCTTATACAGGGTCTAACTATGGCTACACCTTC. Translation: CASRAYTGSNYGYTF.